The T cell receptor beta chain described here comes from a study of blood T cells in healthy people across ages. Each sample yielded at least 7 million isolated PBMCs. Alongside a J-beta primer mix, a sample-barcoded 5' primer served in a second PCR lasting 7 to 11 cycles. A template-switch adaptor containing 12 random nucleotides labeled each cDNA molecule. All samples gave at least 3 million CDR3-containing paired-end reads. One entry per CDR3 protein results from TCRdb running MiXCR on the 5' RACE reads. In the table there are 550,000 to 600,000 distinct CDR3 sequences, 27% of which are singletons. Germline V gene lookup returns CDR1 LGHNA and CDR2 YNFKEQ. This CDR3 has 16 amino acids.

The chain uses TRBV4-2 and TRBJ2-5; 8 bases fit TRBD2. Near its end, the DNA agrees better with TRBJ2-7, so the J call may be wrong. The specimen was blood. The source is a woman aged 70-85 years in good health. The CDR3 DNA reads TGTGCCAGCAGCCACTCAACTAGCGGTGGAACCTACGAGCAGTACTTC. It specifies CASSHSTSGGTYEQYF.